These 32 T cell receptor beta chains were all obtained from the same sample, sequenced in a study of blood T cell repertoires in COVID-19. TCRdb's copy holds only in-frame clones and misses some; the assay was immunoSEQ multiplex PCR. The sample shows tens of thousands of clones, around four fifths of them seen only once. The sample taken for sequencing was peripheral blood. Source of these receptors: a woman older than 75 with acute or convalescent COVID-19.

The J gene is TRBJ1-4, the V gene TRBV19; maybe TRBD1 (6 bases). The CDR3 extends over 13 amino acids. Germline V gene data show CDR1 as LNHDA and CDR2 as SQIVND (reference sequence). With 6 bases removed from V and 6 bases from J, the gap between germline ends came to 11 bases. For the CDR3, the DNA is TGTGCCAGTAGGGGGGACAAGTATGAAAAACTGTTTTTT. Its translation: CASRGDKYEKLFF.

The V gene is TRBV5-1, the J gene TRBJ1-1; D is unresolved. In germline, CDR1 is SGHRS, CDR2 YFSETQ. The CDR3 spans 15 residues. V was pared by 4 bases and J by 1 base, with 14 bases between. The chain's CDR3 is CASSLGPERNTEAFF. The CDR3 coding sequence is TGCGCCAGCAGCCTAGGTCCGGAGAGGAACACTGAAGCTTTCTTT.

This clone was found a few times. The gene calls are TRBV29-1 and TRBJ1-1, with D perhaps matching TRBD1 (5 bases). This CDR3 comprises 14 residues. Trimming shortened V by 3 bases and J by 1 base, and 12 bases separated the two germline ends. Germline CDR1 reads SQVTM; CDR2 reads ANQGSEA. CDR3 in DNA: TGCAGCGTTGAGGGGCAGGATCCGAACACTGAAGCTTTCTTT. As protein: CSVEGQDPNTEAFF.

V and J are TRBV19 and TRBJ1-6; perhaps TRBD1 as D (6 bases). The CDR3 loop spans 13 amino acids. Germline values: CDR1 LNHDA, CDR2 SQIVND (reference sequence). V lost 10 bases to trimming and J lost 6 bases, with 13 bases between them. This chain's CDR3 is CATRPRGNSPLHF. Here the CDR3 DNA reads TGTGCCACCCGGCCCAGGGGTAATTCACCCCTCCACTTT.

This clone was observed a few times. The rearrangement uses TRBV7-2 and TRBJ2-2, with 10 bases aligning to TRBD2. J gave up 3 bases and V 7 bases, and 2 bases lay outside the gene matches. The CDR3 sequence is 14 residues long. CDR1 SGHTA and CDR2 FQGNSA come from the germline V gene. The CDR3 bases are TGTGCCAGCAAACTAGCGGGGCACACCGGGGAGCTGTTTTTT. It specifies CASKLAGHTGELFF.

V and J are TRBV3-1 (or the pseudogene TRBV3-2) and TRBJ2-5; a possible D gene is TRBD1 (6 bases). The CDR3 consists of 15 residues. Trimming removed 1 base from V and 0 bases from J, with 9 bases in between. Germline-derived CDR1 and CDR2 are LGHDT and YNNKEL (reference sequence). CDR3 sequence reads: CASSQGTAHQETQYF. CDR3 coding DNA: TGTGCCAGCAGCCAAGGGACAGCCCACCAAGAGACCCAGTACTTC.

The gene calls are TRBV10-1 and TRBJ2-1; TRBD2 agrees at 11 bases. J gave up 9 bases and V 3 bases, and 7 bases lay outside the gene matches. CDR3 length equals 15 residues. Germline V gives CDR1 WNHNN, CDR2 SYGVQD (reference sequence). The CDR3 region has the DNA TGCGCCAGCAGTGAAAGGCTAGCGGGGGGCGGTGAGCAGTTCTTC. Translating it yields CASSERLAGGGEQFF.

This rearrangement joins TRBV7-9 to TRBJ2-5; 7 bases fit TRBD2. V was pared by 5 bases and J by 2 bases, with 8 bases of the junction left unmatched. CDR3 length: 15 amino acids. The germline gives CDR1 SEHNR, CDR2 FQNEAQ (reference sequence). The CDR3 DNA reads TGTGCCAGCAGCCAAGGGACGGGGGGACAAGAGACCCAGTACTTC. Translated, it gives CASSQGTGGQETQYF.

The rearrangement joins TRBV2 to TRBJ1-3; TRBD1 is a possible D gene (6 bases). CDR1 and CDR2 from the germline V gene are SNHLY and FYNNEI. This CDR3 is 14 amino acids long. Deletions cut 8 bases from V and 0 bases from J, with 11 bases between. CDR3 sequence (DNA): TGTGCCAGCGGGGGGGCACTCTCTGGAAACACCATATATTTT. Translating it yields CASGGALSGNTIYF.

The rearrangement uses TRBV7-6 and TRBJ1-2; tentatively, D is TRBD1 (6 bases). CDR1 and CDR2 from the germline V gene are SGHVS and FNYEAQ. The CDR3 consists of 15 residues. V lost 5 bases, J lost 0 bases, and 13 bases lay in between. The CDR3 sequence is CASSHRTDANYGYTF. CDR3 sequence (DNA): TGTGCCAGCAGCCACCGGACAGACGCTAACTATGGCTACACCTTC.

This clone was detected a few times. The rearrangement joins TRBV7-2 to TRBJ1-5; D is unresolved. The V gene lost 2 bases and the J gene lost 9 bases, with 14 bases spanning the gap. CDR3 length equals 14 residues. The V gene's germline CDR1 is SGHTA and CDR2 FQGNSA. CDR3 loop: CASSLRSGRGPQHF. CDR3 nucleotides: TGTGCCAGCAGCTTACGATCCGGGAGAGGGCCCCAGCATTTT.

In nucleotides, the CDR3 is TGTGCCAGCAGCTTCGAACTAGCGGCTAGTGAGCAGTTCTTC. Its protein is CASSFELAASEQFF. The V call is TRBV5-5, the J call TRBJ2-1; 8 bases are a match to TRBD2. Trimming took 2 bases from V and 9 from J; bases not matched to a gene: 7. Looked up from germline, CDR1 is SGHKS and CDR2 is YYEKEE (reference sequence). The CDR3 loop spans 14 amino acids.

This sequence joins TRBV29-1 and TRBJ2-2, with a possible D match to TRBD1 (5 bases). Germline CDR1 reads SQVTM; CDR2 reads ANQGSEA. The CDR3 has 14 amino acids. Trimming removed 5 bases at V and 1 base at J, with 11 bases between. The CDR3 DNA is TGCAGCGTTTTCGCCCAGGGGAACACCGGGGAGCTGTTTTTT. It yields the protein CSVFAQGNTGELFF.

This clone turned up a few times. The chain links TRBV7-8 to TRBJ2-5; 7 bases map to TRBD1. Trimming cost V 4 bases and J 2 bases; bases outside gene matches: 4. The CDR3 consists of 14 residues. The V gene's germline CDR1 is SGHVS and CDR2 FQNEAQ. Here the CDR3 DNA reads TGTGCCAGCAGCTATCGGGACAGACAAGAGACCCAGTACTTC. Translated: CASSYRDRQETQYF.

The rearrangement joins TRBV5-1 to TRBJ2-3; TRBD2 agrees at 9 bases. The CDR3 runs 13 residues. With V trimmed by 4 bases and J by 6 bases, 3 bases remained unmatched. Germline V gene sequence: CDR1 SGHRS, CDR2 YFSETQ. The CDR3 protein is CASSTGTSDTQYF. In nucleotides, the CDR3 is TGCGCCAGCAGCACCGGGACTAGCGATACGCAGTATTTT. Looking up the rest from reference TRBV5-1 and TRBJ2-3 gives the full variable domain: KAGVTQTPRYLIKTRGQQVTLSCSPISGHRSVSWYQQTPGQGLQFLFEYFSETQRNKGNFPGRFSGRQFSNSRSEMNVSTLELGDSALYLCASSTGTSDTQYFGPGTRLTVL.

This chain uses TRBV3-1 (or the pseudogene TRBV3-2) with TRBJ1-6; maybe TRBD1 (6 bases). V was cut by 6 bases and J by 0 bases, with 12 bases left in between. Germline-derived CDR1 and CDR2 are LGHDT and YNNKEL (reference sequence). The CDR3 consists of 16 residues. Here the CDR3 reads CASRPQTGSYNSPLHF. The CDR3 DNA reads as TGTGCCAGCAGACCTCAGACAGGCTCCTATAATTCACCCCTCCACTTT.

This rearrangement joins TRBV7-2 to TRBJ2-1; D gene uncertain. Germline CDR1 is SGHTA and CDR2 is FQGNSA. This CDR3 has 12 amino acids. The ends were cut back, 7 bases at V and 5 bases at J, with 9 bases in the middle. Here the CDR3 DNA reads TGTGCCAGCACCTATTTGGACAATGAGCAGTTCTTC. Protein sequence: CASTYLDNEQFF.

CDR3 sequence reads: CASSRRGSLQETQYF. The CDR3 nucleotides are TGCGCCAGCAGCAGGCGAGGCAGCCTCCAAGAGACCCAGTACTTC. The chain carries TRBV5-1 and TRBJ2-5; unclear D gene. The CDR3 totals 15 residues. V was clipped by 4 bases and J by 1 base, with 14 bases between them. Germline V gene lookup returns CDR1 SGHRS and CDR2 YFSETQ. The entire variable domain, with the rest obtained from reference TRBV5-1 and TRBJ2-5, is as follows: KAGVTQTPRYLIKTRGQQVTLSCSPISGHRSVSWYQQTPGQGLQFLFEYFSETQRNKGNFPGRFSGRQFSNSRSEMNVSTLELGDSALYLCASSRRGSLQETQYFGPGTRLLVL.

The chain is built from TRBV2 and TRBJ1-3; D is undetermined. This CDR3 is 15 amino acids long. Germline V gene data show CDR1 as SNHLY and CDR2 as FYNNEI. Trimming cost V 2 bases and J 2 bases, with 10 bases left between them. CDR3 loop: CASSELQFAGNTIYF. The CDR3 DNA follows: TGTGCCAGCAGTGAACTTCAGTTCGCTGGAAACACCATATATTTT.

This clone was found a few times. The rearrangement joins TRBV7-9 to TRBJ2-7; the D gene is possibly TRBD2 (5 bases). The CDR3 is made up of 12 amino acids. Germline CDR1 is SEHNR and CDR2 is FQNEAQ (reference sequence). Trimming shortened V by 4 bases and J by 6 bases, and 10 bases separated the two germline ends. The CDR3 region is CASSWSGSEQYF. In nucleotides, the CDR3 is TGTGCCAGCAGCTGGTCGGGGTCCGAGCAGTACTTC.

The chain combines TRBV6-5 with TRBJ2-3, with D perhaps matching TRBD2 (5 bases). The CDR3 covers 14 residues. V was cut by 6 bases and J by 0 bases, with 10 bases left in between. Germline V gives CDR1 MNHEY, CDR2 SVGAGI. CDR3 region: CASSSGASTDTQYF. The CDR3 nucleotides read TGTGCCAGCAGCAGCGGTGCGAGCACAGATACGCAGTATTTT.

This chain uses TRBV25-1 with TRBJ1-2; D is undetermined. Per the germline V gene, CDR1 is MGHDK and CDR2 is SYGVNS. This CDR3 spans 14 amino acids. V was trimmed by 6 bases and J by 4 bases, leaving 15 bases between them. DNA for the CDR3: TGTGCCAGCAGACTAGATAGGCGACTCTATGGCTACACCTTC. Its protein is CASRLDRRLYGYTF.

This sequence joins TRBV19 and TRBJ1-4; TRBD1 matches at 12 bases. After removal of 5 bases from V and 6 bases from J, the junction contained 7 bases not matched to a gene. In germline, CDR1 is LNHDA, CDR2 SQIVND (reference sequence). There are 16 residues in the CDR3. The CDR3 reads CASSGTGGARYEKLFF. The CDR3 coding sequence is TGTGCCAGTAGTGGGACAGGGGGCGCGAGATATGAAAAACTGTTTTTT.

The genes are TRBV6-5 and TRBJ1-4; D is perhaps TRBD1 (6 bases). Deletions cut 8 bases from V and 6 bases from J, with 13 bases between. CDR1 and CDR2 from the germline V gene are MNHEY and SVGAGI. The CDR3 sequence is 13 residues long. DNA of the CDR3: TGTGCCAGCGAAAGGGGGGGGTATGAAAAACTGTTTTTT. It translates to CASERGGYEKLFF.

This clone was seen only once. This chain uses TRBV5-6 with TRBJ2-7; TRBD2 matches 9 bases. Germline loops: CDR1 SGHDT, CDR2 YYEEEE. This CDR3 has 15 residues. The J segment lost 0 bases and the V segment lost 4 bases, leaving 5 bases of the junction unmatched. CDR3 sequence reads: CASSPAGGSSYEQYF. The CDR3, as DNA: TGTGCCAGCAGCCCTGCGGGGGGGAGCTCCTACGAGCAGTACTTC.

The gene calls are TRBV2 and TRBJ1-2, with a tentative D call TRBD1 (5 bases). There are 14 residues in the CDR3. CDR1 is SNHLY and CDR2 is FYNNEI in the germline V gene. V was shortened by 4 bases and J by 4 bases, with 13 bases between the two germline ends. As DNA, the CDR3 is TGTGCCAGCAGTGGACAGCTGACTCTCTATGGCTACACCTTC. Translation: CASSGQLTLYGYTF.

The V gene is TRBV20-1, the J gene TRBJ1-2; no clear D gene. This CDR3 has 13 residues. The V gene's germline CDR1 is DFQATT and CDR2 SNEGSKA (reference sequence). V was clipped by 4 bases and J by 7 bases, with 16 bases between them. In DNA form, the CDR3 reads TGCAGTGCTAATGAGAAAGGAGTGGGTGGCTACACCTTC. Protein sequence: CSANEKGVGGYTF.

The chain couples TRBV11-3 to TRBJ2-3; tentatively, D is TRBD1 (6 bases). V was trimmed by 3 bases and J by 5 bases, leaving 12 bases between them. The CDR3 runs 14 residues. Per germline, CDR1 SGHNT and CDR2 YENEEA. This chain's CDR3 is CASSFGGPGDTQYF. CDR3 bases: TGTGCCAGCAGCTTTGGGGGCCCCGGAGATACGCAGTATTTT.

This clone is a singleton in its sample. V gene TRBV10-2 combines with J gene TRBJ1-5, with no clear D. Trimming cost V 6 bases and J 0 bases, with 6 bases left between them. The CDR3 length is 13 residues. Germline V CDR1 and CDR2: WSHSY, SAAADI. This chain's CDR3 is CASSFSSNQPQHF. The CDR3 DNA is TGCGCCAGCAGCTTCAGTAGCAATCAGCCCCAGCATTTT.

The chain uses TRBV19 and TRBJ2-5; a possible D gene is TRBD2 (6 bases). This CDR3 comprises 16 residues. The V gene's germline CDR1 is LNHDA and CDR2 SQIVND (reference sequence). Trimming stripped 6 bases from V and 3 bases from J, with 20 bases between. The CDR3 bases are TGTGCCAGTAGCTCGGCGCCGGGGACTCCCGAAGAGACCCAGTACTTC. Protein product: CASSSAPGTPEETQYF.

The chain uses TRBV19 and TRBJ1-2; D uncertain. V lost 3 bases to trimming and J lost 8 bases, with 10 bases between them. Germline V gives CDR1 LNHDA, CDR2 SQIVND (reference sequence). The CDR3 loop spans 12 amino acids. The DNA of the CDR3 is TGTGCCAGTAGTATTGAAGCTAGAGGCTACACCTTC. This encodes CASSIEARGYTF.

The CDR3: CASSPGQGATGELFF. CDR3 sequence (DNA): TGTGCCAGCAGCCCGGGACAGGGCGCCACCGGGGAGCTGTTTTTT. The chain joins TRBV6-5 to TRBJ2-2; 9 bases are shared with TRBD1. Per germline, CDR1 MNHEY and CDR2 SVGAGI. The CDR3 has 15 amino acids. J gave up 4 bases and V 6 bases, and 6 bases lay outside the gene matches.